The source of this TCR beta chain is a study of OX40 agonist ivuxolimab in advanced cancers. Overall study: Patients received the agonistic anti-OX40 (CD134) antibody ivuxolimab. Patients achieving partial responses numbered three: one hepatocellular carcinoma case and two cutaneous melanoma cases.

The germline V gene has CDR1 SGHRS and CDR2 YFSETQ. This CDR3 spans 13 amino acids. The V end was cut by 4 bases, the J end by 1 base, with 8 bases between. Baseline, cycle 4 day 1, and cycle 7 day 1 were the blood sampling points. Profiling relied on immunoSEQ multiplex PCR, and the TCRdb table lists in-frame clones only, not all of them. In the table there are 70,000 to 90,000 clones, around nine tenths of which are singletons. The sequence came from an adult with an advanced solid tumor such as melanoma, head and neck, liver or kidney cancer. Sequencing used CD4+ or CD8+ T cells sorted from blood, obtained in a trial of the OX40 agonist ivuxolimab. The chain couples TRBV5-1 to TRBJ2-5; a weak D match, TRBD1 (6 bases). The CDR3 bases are TGCGCCAGCAGCCCGGACAGCCAAGAGACCCAGTACTTC. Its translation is CASSPDSQETQYF.